Detailed here is one T cell receptor beta chain. Its specificity is unknown. The sample is drawn from a study of cytomegalovirus exposure and HLA in healthy donors. The wider study: Of all 400 or so donors who were genotyped, roughly 85% belonged to the Caucasian-associated ancestry cluster.

13 Jbeta primers and 60 Vbeta primers were used for the PCR. This table comes from immunoSEQ multiplex PCR, and its TCRdb copy is limited to in-frame clones, with some not included. In all, the sample yields 60,000 or so clones. The CDR3 extends over 15 amino acids. Germline lookup yields CDR1 SNHLY and CDR2 FYNNEI. With 5 bases clipped from V and 2 bases from J, the junction kept 4 bases outside the gene matches. The study, taken as a whole, reports: It was shown in a later analysis that HLA-associated TCR beta chains were more clonally expanded than other, equally common chains. Productive rates of about 87% or about 30% were seen for most TCR beta V segments in an earlier analysis.

This receptor was taken from a man aged 50 to 60 in good health and CMV-seropositive. This chain joins TRBV2 and TRBJ2-7, with 12 bases matching TRBD2. Sequencing was performed on PBMCs. The CDR3 DNA is TGTGCCAGCAGTCCCACTAGCGGGGGGCCCTACGAGCAGTACTTC. Translation gives CASSPTSGGPYEQYF.